This entry is about one TCR beta chain. Its antigen is still unknown. This specimen belongs to a study of cytomegalovirus exposure and HLA in healthy donors. Overall study: From HLA-typed donors, an early data release held approximately 85 million unique TCRs. Clustering assigned 81% of the approximately 400 genotyped donors to the Caucasian-associated ancestry cluster. Study-level points and caveats: Relative to equally common others, HLA-associated TCR beta chains showed greater clonal expansion in a later analysis. Another analysis was done later, and it associated approximately 15,000 TCR beta sequences with HLA alleles at 0.05 false discovery rate.

The CDR3 runs to 18 residues. Germline V gene data show CDR1 as SGDLS and CDR2 as YYNGEE. Trimming cost V 3 bases and J 2 bases; bases outside gene matches: 13. PCR involved 60 Vbeta and 13 Jbeta primers. Produced via immunoSEQ multiplex PCR; TCRdb's table is partial and in-frame only. This repertoire shows about 280,000 clones, around nine tenths found once; its top ten account for about 2%. This chain links TRBV9 with TRBJ2-3, with 9 nucleotides matching TRBD2. The clonotype comes from a young woman in good health and CMV-seronegative. The sequenced sample consisted of PBMCs. The chain's CDR3 is CASSAYFTGTSNTDTQYF. Here the CDR3 DNA reads TGTGCCAGCAGCGCTTATTTTACCGGGACTAGCAACACAGATACGCAGTATTTT.